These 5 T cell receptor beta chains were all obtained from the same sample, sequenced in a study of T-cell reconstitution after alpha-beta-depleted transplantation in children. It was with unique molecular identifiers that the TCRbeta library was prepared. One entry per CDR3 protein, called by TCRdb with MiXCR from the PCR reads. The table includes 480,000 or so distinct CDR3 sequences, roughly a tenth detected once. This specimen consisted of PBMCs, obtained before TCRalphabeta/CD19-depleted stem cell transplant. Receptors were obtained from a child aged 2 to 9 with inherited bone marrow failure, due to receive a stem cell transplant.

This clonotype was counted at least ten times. In DNA, the CDR3 is TGCGCCAGCAGCCAAGATCTTGATAGCGGGAGGCCCAACACCGGGGAGCTGTTTTTT. Protein sequence: CASSQDLDSGRPNTGELFF. The chain recombines TRBV4-3 with TRBJ2-2; 10 bases agree with TRBD2. CDR3 length: 19 residues. V shed 0 bases and J 2 bases; nucleotides not matched to a gene: 9. Per the germline V gene, CDR1 is LGHNA and CDR2 is YSLEER.

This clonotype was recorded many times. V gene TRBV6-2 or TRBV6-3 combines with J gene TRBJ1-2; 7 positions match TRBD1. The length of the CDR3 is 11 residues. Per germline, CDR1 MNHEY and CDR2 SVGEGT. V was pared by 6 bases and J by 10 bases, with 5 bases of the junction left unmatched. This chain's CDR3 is CASSRGQDYTF. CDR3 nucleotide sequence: TGTGCCAGCAGCCGTGGACAGGACTACACCTTC.

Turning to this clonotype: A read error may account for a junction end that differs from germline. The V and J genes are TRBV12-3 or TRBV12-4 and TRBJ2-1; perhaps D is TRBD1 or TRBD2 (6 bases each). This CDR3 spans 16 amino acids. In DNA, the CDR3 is TGTGCCAGCGGAAACCAACGAGGGGGGTCGGGTAATGACCAGTTCTTC. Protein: CASGNQRGGSGNDQFF.

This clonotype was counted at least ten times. The CDR3 sequence is CASSKEPLAGGDEQFF. The CDR3 bases are TGTGCCAGCAGCAAAGAACCCCTAGCGGGAGGCGATGAGCAGTTCTTC. The chain carries TRBV5-6 and TRBJ2-1, with 11 bases matching TRBD2. CDR1 is SGHDT, CDR2 YYEEEE, per germline. V gave up 4 bases and J gave up 8 bases; unmatched junction bases: 11. The CDR3 sequence is 16 residues long. Full variable domain (outside the CDR3, taken from reference TRBV5-6 and TRBJ2-1): DAGVTQSPTHLIKTRGQQVTLRCSPKSGHDTVSWYQQALGQGPQFIFQYYEEEERQRGNFPDRFSGHQFPNYSSELNVNALLLGDSALYLCASSKEPLAGGDEQFFGPGTRLTVL.

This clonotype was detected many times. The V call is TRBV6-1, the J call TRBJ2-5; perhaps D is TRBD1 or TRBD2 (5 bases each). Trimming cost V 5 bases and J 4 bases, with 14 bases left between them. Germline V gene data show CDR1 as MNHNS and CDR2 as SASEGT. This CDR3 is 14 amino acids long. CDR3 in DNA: TGTGCCAGCAGTCCCCTCGGGGCGGGAGAGACCCAGTACTTC. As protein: CASSPLGAGETQYF.